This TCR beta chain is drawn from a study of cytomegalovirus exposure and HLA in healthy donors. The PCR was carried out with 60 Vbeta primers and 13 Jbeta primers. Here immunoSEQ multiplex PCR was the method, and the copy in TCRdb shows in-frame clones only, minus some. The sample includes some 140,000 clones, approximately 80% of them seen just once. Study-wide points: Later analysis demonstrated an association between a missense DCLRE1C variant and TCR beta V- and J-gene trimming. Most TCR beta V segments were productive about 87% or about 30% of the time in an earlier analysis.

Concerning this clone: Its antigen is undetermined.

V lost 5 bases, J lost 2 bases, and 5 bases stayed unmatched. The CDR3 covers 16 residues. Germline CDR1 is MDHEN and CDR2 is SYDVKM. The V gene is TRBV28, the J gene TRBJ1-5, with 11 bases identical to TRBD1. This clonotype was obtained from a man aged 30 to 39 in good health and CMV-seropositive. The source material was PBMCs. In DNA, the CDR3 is TGTGCCAGCAGTGACGGGACAGGGGGAGGCAATCAGCCCCAGCATTTT. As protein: CASSDGTGGGNQPQHF.